Detailed here is one T cell receptor (beta chain). The source of the sample is a study of cytotoxic CD8 clonotypes in ibrutinib-treated CLL. The CDR3 runs to 15 residues. The germline CDR1 and CDR2 sequences are SGHNT and YYREEE (reference sequence). Unmatched junction bases numbered 3, after V lost 1 base and J lost 2 bases. The data were produced by immunoSEQ multiplex PCR, yet TCRdb's version contains in-frame clones alone and is incomplete. Here the sample spans 250,000 to 350,000 clones, roughly 76% being singletons. This TCR was recovered from a human donor with chronic lymphocytic leukemia. V is TRBV5-4 and J is TRBJ2-5; 9 bases line up with TRBD1. The sample was PBMCs, taken at disease progression, from a patient treated with ibrutinib. The CDR3 here is CASSLWGTGQETQYF. The DNA of the CDR3 is TGTGCCAGCAGCTTGTGGGGGACAGGGCAAGAGACCCAGTACTTC.